These T cell receptor beta chains were read from a single sample in a study of PD-1 blockade in classical Hodgkin lymphoma. TCRdb's table, derived via immunoSEQ multiplex PCR, lists solely in-frame clones and lacks some. Seen here are about 46,000 clones, about 80% observed once, and the top ten hold approximately 12%. Sequencing was performed on peripheral blood mononuclear cells (PBMCs), taken before the fourth cycle of nivolumab. The receptor source for this set is a human donor with classical Hodgkin lymphoma. Both conserved end residues are trimmed from each CDR3. Clone size is shown for a subset of rows, as once, few, many or a class of expanded clone.

size: -
V: TRBV5-1
J: TRBJ2-5
CDR3: ASKGQETQY

size: -
V: TRBV28
J: TRBJ2-7
CDR3: ASSLSGGNYEQY

size: -
V: TRBV6-1
J: TRBJ1-4
CDR3: ASSELTLFRLDEKLF

size: -
V: TRBV2
J: TRBJ1-2
CDR3: ASSEVYGYT

size: -
V: TRBV15
J: TRBJ1-2
CDR3: ATSRGQGFDGYT

size: -
V: TRBV19
J: TRBJ1-5
CDR3: ASSIPDGGVRQPQH

size: once
V: TRBV28
J: TRBJ2-3
CDR3: ASNSYGVPTDTQY

size: -
V: TRBV7-2
J: TRBJ1-5
CDR3: ASSLTPFGPQH

size: once
V: TRBV4-1
J: TRBJ1-2
CDR3: ASSQVDFLGVNYGYT

size: few
V: TRBV4-1
J: TRBJ2-7
CDR3: ASSPSPTLDEQY